Listed below are T cell receptor beta chains from one sample, sequenced in a study of post-analysis software for immune sequencing data. TCRdb re-derived calls from the PCR reads in MiXCR, one entry per CDR3 protein. Altogether about 430,000 distinct CDR3 sequences are present, approximately 42% being singletons, with the ten largest covering about 7.6%. Material for sequencing was blood. The receptors stem from a girl aged 2 to 10 with multiple sclerosis. The CDR3 runs from the conserved cysteine through the conserved F or W. A D gene is named only where the DNA matches it firmly. Size is omitted from some rows. Given values are once, few, many or a class for expanded clones.

>NA|11|TRBV2|TRBJ1-2|NA
CASGGHYGYTF
TGTGCCAGCGGCGGACACTATGGCTACACCTTC
>NA|13|TRBV18|TRBJ2-7|NA
CASSLASDYEQYF
TGTGCCAGCTCATTGGCTAGCGACTACGAGCAGTACTTC
>TRBD1|13|TRBV6-1|TRBJ2-2|NA
CACGQENTGELFF
TGTGCCTGCGGACAGGAAAACACCGGGGAGCTGTTTTTT
>TRBD2|15|TRBV12-3/TRBV12-4|TRBJ2-7|once
CASSTTRTSGYEQYF
TGTGCCAGCAGTACCACCAGGACTAGCGGCTACGAGCAGTACTTC
>TRBD1|15|TRBV20-1|TRBJ2-7|few
CSARDRDRGGYEQYF
TGCAGTGCTAGAGATAGGGACAGGGGAGGCTACGAGCAGTACTTC
>NA|17|TRBV12-3/TRBV12-4|TRBJ2-3|NA
CASSPPFGSEGTDTQYF
TGTGCCAGCAGTCCTCCATTCGGGAGCGAGGGCACAGATACGCAGTATTTT
>TRBD2|16|TRBV20-1|TRBJ2-1|NA
CSARDWTSGTYNEQFF
TGCAGTGCTAGAGACTGGACTAGCGGGACCTACAATGAGCAGTTCTTC
>NA|14|TRBV29-1|TRBJ2-7|NA
CSVVVAGPSYEQYF
TGCAGCGTTGTTGTGGCGGGCCCCTCCTACGAGCAGTACTTC
>NA|14|TRBV20-1|TRBJ1-2|NA
CSARAGGDYYGYTF
TGCAGTGCTAGAGCCGGGGGGGATTACTATGGCTACACCTTC
>TRBD2|15|TRBV29-1|TRBJ2-5|NA
CSVGASAGGQETQYF
TGCAGCGTTGGGGCTAGCGCGGGGGGGCAAGAGACCCAGTACTTC
>NA|12|TRBV15|TRBJ1-6|few
CATSSPRSPLHF
TGTGCCACCAGTTCCCCGCGTTCACCCCTCCACTTT
>TRBD1|16|TRBV18|TRBJ2-7|few
CASSPVDRGLSYEQYF
TGTGCCAGCTCACCGGTAGACAGGGGCCTGTCCTACGAGCAGTACTTC
>TRBD2|19|TRBV15|TRBJ2-3|NA
CATSRRLAGGPPSTDTQYF
TGTGCCACCAGCAGAAGACTAGCGGGAGGGCCCCCCAGCACAGATACGCAGTATTTT
>TRBD2|14|TRBV29-1|TRBJ2-7|NA
CSVEVAGDPYEQYF
TGCAGCGTTGAAGTAGCGGGGGACCCCTACGAGCAGTACTTC
>TRBD1|15|TRBV29-1|TRBJ1-2|NA
CSVEFFQGAGYGYTF
TGCAGCGTTGAGTTTTTTCAGGGGGCAGGCTATGGCTACACCTTC
>NA|14|TRBV4-2|TRBJ2-1|few
CASSQVEVGGEQFF
TGTGCCAGCAGCCAAGTTGAGGTGGGGGGTGAGCAGTTCTTC
>NA|12|TRBV29-1|TRBJ2-1|few
CSVEASGNEQFF
TGCAGCGTTGAGGCTTCAGGGAATGAGCAGTTCTTC
>NA|14|TRBV29-1|TRBJ2-5|few
CSVEWPPGLETQYF
TGCAGCGTTGAGTGGCCTCCGGGGCTGGAGACCCAGTACTTC
>TRBD1|15|TRBV4-1|TRBJ2-3|few
CASSRWTGWRDTQYF
TGCGCCAGCAGCCGATGGACAGGATGGAGGGATACGCAGTATTTT
>NA|14|TRBV27|TRBJ2-1|NA
CASSLTWGYNEQFF
TGTGCCAGCAGTCTCACTTGGGGGTACAATGAGCAGTTCTTC
>NA|16|TRBV5-1|TRBJ2-3|NA
CASSARQLGSTDTQYF
TGCGCCAGCAGCGCCCGACAGTTGGGAAGCACAGATACGCAGTATTTT
>NA|15|TRBV28|TRBJ2-1|NA
CASRLTGSHYNEQFF
TGTGCCAGCAGACTGACAGGCTCCCACTACAATGAGCAGTTCTTC
>NA|15|TRBV28|TRBJ2-7|few
CASSFRDEGTYEQYF
TGTGCCAGCAGTTTTCGGGATGAGGGGACCTACGAGCAGTACTTC
>NA|13|TRBV29-1|TRBJ2-3|few
CSVEALDGGTQYF
TGCAGCGTTGAAGCCCTGGATGGTGGTACGCAGTATTTT
>TRBD2|12|TRBV20-1|TRBJ2-7|NA
CSAQGLTYEQYF
TGCAGTGCTCAGGGACTAACCTACGAGCAGTACTTC
>NA|13|TRBV28|TRBJ2-1|NA
CASGALIENEQFF
TGTGCCAGCGGGGCCTTAATAGAGAATGAGCAGTTCTTC
>TRBD2|14|TRBV20-1|TRBJ2-3|few
CSAARASGTDTQYF
TGCAGTGCCGCGAGGGCTAGCGGGACAGATACGCAGTATTTT
>NA|16|TRBV6-1|TRBJ2-7|few
CASSEGWPGASVEQYF
TGTGCCAGCAGTGAGGGGTGGCCGGGTGCTTCTGTTGAGCAGTACTTC
>TRBD2|16|TRBV9|TRBJ2-1|NA
CASSVVASGSYNEQFF
TGTGCCAGCAGCGTAGTAGCTAGCGGCTCCTACAATGAGCAGTTCTTC
>TRBD1|14|TRBV6-5|TRBJ2-1|few
CASTLTWDSNEQFF
TGTGCCAGCACCCTTACCTGGGACAGCAATGAGCAGTTCTTC
>TRBD2|14|TRBV20-1|TRBJ2-4|few
CSARSPGLVNIQYF
TGCAGTGCTAGAAGCCCGGGACTAGTCAACATTCAGTACTTC
>NA|16|TRBV4-3|TRBJ2-1|NA
CASSHRVAGTYNEQFF
TGCGCCAGCAGCCATAGGGTTGCGGGTACCTACAATGAGCAGTTCTTC
>NA|13|TRBV5-1|TRBJ2-7|NA
CASSWDVNYEQYF
TGCGCCAGCAGCTGGGACGTAAACTACGAGCAGTACTTC
>NA|15|TRBV5-1|TRBJ2-2|NA
CASSLATTNTGELFF
TGCGCCAGCAGCCTGGCGACTACGAACACCGGGGAGCTGTTTTTT
>NA|16|TRBV11-2|TRBJ2-5|NA
CASSLGTLLYQETQYF
TGTGCCAGCAGCTTAGGGACTCTTTTGTACCAAGAGACCCAGTACTTC